Below, one TCR beta chain is given with its context. The protocol was immunoSEQ multiplex PCR, while the TCRdb copy is restricted to in-frame clones and leaves out a portion. This repertoire shows some 1,600,000 clones, 98% found once; its top ten account for less than 0.55%. The CDR3 is 15 residues long. Looked up from germline, CDR1 is SGHRS and CDR2 is YFSETQ. Trimming took 6 bases from V and 2 from J, leaving 14 bases between them. The data belong to a study of shared clonotypes between healthy human individuals. The chain joins TRBV5-1 to TRBJ2-2; D possibly corresponds to TRBD2 (6 bases). Source material: naive CD4+ T cells sorted from blood. Subset here: CD45RA+ positively selected. The clonotype originates from a man aged 25-40 years in good health. The DNA for the CDR3 is TGCGCCAGCAAGGGCGCTAGCGTAAACACCGGGGAGCTGTTTTTT. This gives the protein CASKGASVNTGELFF.